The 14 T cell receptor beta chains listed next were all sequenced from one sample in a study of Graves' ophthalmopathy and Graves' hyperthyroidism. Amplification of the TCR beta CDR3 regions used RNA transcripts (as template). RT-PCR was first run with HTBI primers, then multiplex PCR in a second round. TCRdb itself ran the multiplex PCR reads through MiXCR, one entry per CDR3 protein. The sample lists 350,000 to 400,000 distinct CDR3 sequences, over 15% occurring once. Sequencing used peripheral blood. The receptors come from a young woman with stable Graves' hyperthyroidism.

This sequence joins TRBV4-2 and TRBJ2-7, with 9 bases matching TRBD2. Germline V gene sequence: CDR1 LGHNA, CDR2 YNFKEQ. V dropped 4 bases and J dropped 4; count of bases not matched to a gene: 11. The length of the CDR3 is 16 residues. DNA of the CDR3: TGTGCCAGCAGCCTAAGCCCCCGTCTAGCGGGGTACGAGCAGTACTTC. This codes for CASSLSPRLAGYEQYF.

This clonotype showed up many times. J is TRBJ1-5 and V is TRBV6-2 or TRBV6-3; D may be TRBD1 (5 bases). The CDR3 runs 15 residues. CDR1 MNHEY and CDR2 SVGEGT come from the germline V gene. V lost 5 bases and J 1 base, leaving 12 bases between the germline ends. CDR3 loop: CASSVHGGSNQPQHF. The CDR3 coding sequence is TGTGCCAGCAGTGTTCACGGGGGGAGCAATCAGCCCCAGCATTTT.

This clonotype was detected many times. CDR3 sequence: CASSYRTGGPNTEAFF. The CDR3 nucleotides are TGTGCCAGCAGTTACCGGACAGGGGGCCCGAACACTGAAGCTTTCTTT. V usage is TRBV6-2 or TRBV6-3 and J usage is TRBJ1-1; 11 positions agree with TRBD1. With 2 bases clipped from V and 1 base from J, the junction kept 3 bases outside the gene matches. The CDR3 is 16 residues long. CDR1 is MNHEY, CDR2 SVGEGT, per germline.

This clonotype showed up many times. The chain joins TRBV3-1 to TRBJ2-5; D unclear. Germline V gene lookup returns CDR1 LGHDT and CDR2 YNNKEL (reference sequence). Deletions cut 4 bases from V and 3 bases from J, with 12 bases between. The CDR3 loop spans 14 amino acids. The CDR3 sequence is CASSLAATEETQYF. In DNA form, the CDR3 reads TGTGCCAGCAGCCTCGCGGCTACCGAAGAGACCCAGTACTTC.

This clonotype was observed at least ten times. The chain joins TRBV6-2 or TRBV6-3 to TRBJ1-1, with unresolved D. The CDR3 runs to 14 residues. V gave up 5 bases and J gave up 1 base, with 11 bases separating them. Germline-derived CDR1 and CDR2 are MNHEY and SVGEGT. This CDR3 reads CASSLKGGNTEAFF. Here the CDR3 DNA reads TGTGCCAGCAGTCTGAAGGGAGGGAACACTGAAGCTTTCTTT.

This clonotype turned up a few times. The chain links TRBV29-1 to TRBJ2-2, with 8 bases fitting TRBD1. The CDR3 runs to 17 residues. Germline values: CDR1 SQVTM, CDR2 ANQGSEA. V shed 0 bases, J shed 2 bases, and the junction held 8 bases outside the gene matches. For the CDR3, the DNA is TGCAGCGTTGAAGATCGCCGGACAGGGACCAACACCGGGGAGCTGTTTTTT. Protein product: CSVEDRRTGTNTGELFF.

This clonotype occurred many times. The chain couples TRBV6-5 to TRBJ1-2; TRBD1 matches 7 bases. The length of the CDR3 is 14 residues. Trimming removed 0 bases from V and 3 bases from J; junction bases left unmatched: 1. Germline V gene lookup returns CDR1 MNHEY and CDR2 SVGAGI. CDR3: CASSYSGTDYGYTF. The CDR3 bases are TGTGCCAGCAGTTACTCGGGGACAGACTATGGCTACACCTTC.

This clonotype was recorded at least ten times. CDR3 nucleotides: TGTGCCAGCAGTGAACTTAGGGGTAGAGAGACCCAGTACTTC. Protein sequence: CASSELRGRETQYF. This chain uses TRBV6-1 with TRBJ2-5, with D perhaps TRBD1 (5 bases). CDR3 length equals 14 residues. Trimming stripped 2 bases from V and 4 bases from J, with 11 bases between. Germline V gene data show CDR1 as MNHNS and CDR2 as SASEGT.

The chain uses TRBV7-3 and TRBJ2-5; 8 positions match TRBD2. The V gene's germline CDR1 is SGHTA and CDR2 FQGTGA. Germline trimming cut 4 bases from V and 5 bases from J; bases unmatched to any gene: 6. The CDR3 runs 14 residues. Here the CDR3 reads CASSYLGGEETQYF. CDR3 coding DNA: TGTGCCAGCAGCTACCTCGGGGGGGAGGAGACCCAGTACTTC.

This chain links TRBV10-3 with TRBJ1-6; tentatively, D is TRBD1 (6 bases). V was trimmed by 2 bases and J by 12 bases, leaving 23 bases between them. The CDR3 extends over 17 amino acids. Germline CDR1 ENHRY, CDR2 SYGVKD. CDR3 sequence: CAISELHDQGPERPLHF. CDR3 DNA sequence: TGTGCCATCAGTGAGCTACACGATCAGGGGCCCGAGAGACCCCTCCACTTT.

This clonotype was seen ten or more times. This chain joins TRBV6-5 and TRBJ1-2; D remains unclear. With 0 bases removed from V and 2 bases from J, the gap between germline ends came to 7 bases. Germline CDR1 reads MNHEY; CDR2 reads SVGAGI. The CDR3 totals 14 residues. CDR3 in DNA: TGTGCCAGCAGTTACTCGGAAAGGAACTATGGCTACACCTTC. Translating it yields CASSYSERNYGYTF.

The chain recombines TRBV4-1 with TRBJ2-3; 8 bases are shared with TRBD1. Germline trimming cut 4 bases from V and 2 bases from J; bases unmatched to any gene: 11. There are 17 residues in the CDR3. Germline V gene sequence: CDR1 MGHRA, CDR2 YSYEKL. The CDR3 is CASSLPGGRPDTDTQYF. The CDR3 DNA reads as TGCGCCAGCAGCCTCCCAGGGGGCAGGCCGGACACAGATACGCAGTATTTT.

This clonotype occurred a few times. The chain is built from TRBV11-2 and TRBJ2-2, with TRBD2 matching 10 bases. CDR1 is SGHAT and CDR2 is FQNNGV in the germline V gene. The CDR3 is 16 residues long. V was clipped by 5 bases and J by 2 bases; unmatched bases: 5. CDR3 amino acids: CASSHGLADNTGELFF. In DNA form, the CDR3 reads TGTGCCAGCAGCCACGGACTAGCGGACAACACCGGGGAGCTGTTTTTT.

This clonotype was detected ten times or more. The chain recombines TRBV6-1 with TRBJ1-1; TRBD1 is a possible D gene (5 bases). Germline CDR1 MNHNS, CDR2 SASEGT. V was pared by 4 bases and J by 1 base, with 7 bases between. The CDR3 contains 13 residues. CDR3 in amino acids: CASSGGRNTEAFF. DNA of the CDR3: TGTGCCAGCAGTGGGGGGAGGAACACTGAAGCTTTCTTT.